Listed here are 19 T cell receptor beta chains from one sample, sequenced in a study of cytomegalovirus exposure and HLA in healthy donors. The primer mix had 60 Vbeta and 13 Jbeta primers. Clones were sequenced by immunoSEQ multiplex PCR, and TCRdb holds only the in-frame ones, with some missing. Here the sample table reports over 100,000 clones. What was sequenced was PBMCs. The source is a man between 18 and 29 years old in good health and CMV-seronegative.

V gene TRBV11-3 combines with J gene TRBJ1-1; D gene unclear. Trimming removed 3 bases from V and 7 bases from J, with 9 bases in between. CDR1 is SGHNT, CDR2 YENEEA, per germline. The CDR3 extends over 12 amino acids. The CDR3 sequence: CASSFSSGEAFF. CDR3 DNA: TGTGCCAGCAGCTTTTCATCAGGTGAAGCTTTCTTT.

Written as DNA, the CDR3 is TGTGCCAGCAGCATCGGGGGGGGCACCTACAATGAGCAGTTCTTC. Amino acids: CASSIGGGTYNEQFF. V gene TRBV7-3 combines with J gene TRBJ2-1; 8 bases align to TRBD2. With 5 bases clipped from V and 2 bases from J, the junction kept 5 bases outside the gene matches. This CDR3 is built from 15 residues. Germline V gene data show CDR1 as SGHTA and CDR2 as FQGTGA. The full variable domain, in which reference TRBV7-3 and TRBJ2-1 provide the parts outside the CDR3, is GAGVSQTPSNKVTEKGKYVELRCDPISGHTALYWYRQSLGQGPEFLIYFQGTGAADDSGLPNDRFFAVRPEGSVSTLKIQRTERGDSAVYLCASSIGGGTYNEQFFGPGTRLTVL.

The CDR3, as DNA: TGTGCCACCAGCGGCTTAGGGGAGGTTGGCTACACCTTC. Protein product: CATSGLGEVGYTF. J is TRBJ1-2 and V is TRBV15; TRBD1 is a possible D gene (5 bases). Germline CDR1 reads LNHNV; CDR2 reads YYDKDF (reference sequence). The CDR3 length is 13 residues. Trimming left V 5 bases short and J 7 bases short, with 14 bases between.

The V and J genes are TRBV19 and TRBJ2-7, with TRBD1 matching 8 bases. This CDR3 has 14 residues. Germline assignment: CDR1 LNHDA and CDR2 SQIVND (reference sequence). J was trimmed by 2 bases and V by 5 bases; bases with no gene match: 5. CDR3 protein: CASSPGGTAYEQYF. The CDR3 nucleotides are TGTGCCAGTAGTCCAGGGGGCACGGCCTACGAGCAGTACTTC.

This chain connects TRBV7-2 to TRBJ2-3; perhaps TRBD2 as D (7 bases). V was shortened by 3 bases and J by 5 bases, with 12 bases between the two germline ends. CDR1 is SGHTA, CDR2 FQGNSA, per germline. The CDR3 is 14 residues long. The CDR3 DNA sequence: TGTGCCAGCAGCTTTCTAGGGGGGGGAGATACGCAGTATTTT. It yields the protein CASSFLGGGDTQYF.

V is TRBV7-2 and J is TRBJ1-5, with 7 positions matching TRBD1. The CDR3 covers 16 residues. V lost 4 bases to trimming and J lost 0 bases; unmatched junction nucleotides: 6. Germline values: CDR1 SGHTA, CDR2 FQGNSA. The CDR3 sequence: CASSSAGTASNQPQHF. CDR3 DNA: TGTGCCAGCAGCTCCGCCGGGACAGCTAGCAATCAGCCCCAGCATTTT.

The V gene is TRBV5-4, the J gene TRBJ2-7; 8 bases fit TRBD1. The germline CDR1 and CDR2 sequences are SGHNT and YYREEE (reference sequence). Unmatched junction bases numbered 7, after V lost 4 bases and J lost 1 base. The CDR3 consists of 15 residues. CDR3 sequence (DNA): TGTGCCAGCAGCCACCCAGGGGGCGGATCCTACGAGCAGTACTTC. This gives the protein CASSHPGGGSYEQYF.

This chain links TRBV5-4 with TRBJ1-1, with TRBD1 identical over 11 bases. Germline CDR1 and CDR2: SGHNT and YYREEE (reference sequence). The CDR3 is 17 amino acids. Trimming took 4 bases from V and 5 from J; bases not matched to a gene: 13. The CDR3 DNA reads TGTGCCAGCAGCAGGGACAGGGGGAAGGTTTCAGAGACTGAAGCTTTCTTT. Protein sequence: CASSRDRGKVSETEAFF.

The rearrangement joins TRBV19 to TRBJ1-2; 8 nucleotides line up with TRBD1. Germline CDR1 is LNHDA and CDR2 is SQIVND (reference sequence). V gave up 5 bases and J gave up 3 bases; unmatched junction bases: 5. There are 14 residues in the CDR3. The CDR3 is CASSSGGEDYGYTF. In DNA form, the CDR3 reads TGTGCCAGTAGTTCAGGGGGCGAGGACTATGGCTACACCTTC. Together with reference TRBV19 and TRBJ1-2, the CDR3 gives the full variable domain: DGGITQSPKYLFRKEGQNVTLSCEQNLNHDAMYWYRQDPGQGLRLIYYSQIVNDFQKGDIAEGYSVSREKKESFPLTVTSAQKNPTAFYLCASSSGGEDYGYTFGSGTRLTVV.

The rearrangement joins TRBV27 to TRBJ1-2; D is undetermined. V lost 6 bases to trimming and J lost 3 bases, with 20 bases between them. This CDR3 has 16 residues. Germline CDR1 reads MNHEY; CDR2 reads SMNVEV (reference sequence). The CDR3 here is CASSRRQADAHYGYTF. The CDR3 coding sequence is TGTGCCAGCAGCCGAAGGCAGGCAGACGCCCACTATGGCTACACCTTC.

V is TRBV7-9 and J is TRBJ2-1; 8 positions match TRBD1. The CDR3 has 15 amino acids. The junction had 6 bases not matched to a gene; V was cut back by 3 bases and J by 5 bases. Germline V gives CDR1 SEHNR, CDR2 FQNEAQ (reference sequence). The CDR3 DNA reads TGTGCCAGCAGCTTTTGGACAGGGATCGACAATGAGCAGTTCTTC. It specifies CASSFWTGIDNEQFF.

The chain couples TRBV4-3 to TRBJ2-4; the match to TRBD2 covers 13 bases. Germline CDR1 reads LGHNA; CDR2 reads YSLEER. The CDR3 is 18 residues long. J lost 8 bases, V lost 3 bases, and 13 bases had no gene match. CDR3 residues: CASSQTRLAGGIGDIQYF. Here the CDR3 DNA reads TGCGCCAGCAGCCAGACAAGACTAGCGGGGGGAATTGGGGACATTCAGTACTTC.

V usage is TRBV29-1 and J usage is TRBJ2-1, with TRBD2 matching over 10 bases. Germline V gene data show CDR1 as SQVTM and CDR2 as ANQGSEA. The CDR3 spans 14 residues. The junction had 5 bases not matched to a gene; V was cut back by 4 bases and J by 5 bases. The DNA for the CDR3 is TGCAGCGTTGCCGCTAGCGGGAGAGACAATGAGCAGTTCTTC. Amino acids: CSVAASGRDNEQFF.

This chain connects TRBV11-3 to TRBJ2-5, with a tentative D call TRBD1 (6 bases). The length of the CDR3 is 16 residues. The V and J ends lost 3 bases and 0 bases respectively, with 14 bases between them. CDR1 is SGHNT and CDR2 is YENEEA in the germline V gene. CDR3 DNA sequence: TGTGCCAGCAGCTTTGGCGCTAGGGGGTACCAAGAGACCCAGTACTTC. Its protein product is CASSFGARGYQETQYF.

This chain joins TRBV27 and TRBJ2-1; 12 bases agree with TRBD2. The CDR3 runs to 16 residues. The germline gives CDR1 MNHEY, CDR2 SMNVEV (reference sequence). V lost 5 bases to trimming and J lost 4 bases; unmatched junction nucleotides: 6. DNA of the CDR3: TGTGCCAGCAGTGGAAGACTAGCGGGGGTTTACAATGAGCAGTTCTTC. It translates to CASSGRLAGVYNEQFF.

This chain links TRBV7-8 with TRBJ2-7; possible D gene TRBD1, 6 bases. CDR3 length equals 14 residues. Trimming stripped 4 bases from V and 1 base from J, with 11 bases between. Germline CDR1 and CDR2: SGHVS and FQNEAQ. CDR3: CASSSDTGSYEQYF. Written as DNA, the CDR3 is TGTGCCAGCAGCTCCGACACAGGGTCCTACGAGCAGTACTTC.

The gene calls are TRBV15 and TRBJ1-1, with a weak D call TRBD1 (5 bases). There are 16 residues in the CDR3. CDR1 and CDR2 (germline): LNHNV, YYDKDF (reference sequence). The V gene lost 1 base and the J gene lost 1 base, with 13 bases spanning the gap. The CDR3 nucleotides read TGTGCCACCAGCAGAGGGTATCAGGGTAAGAACACTGAAGCTTTCTTT. Its protein product is CATSRGYQGKNTEAFF.

This chain links TRBV28 with TRBJ1-2; maybe TRBD1 (6 bases). The V end lost 2 bases, the J end lost 8 bases, and 21 bases lay between the germline ends. The CDR3 runs 16 residues. CDR1 MDHEN and CDR2 SYDVKM come from the germline V gene. The DNA of the CDR3 is TGTGCCAGCAGTTTACAGCTACTAGGGGGAAGGGGGGGCTACACCTTC. It translates to CASSLQLLGGRGGYTF.

The rearrangement joins TRBV4-3 to TRBJ2-1; D unclear. This CDR3 spans 16 amino acids. V lost 0 bases and J 0 bases, leaving 9 bases between the germline ends. Germline V CDR1 and CDR2: LGHNA, YSLEER. CDR3 sequence (DNA): TGCGCCAGCAGCCAAGATTGGCCTGACTCCTACAATGAGCAGTTCTTC. Translated, it gives CASSQDWPDSYNEQFF.